One sample yielded the 23 T cell receptor beta chains listed below, sequenced in a study of HIV-infected patients and healthy controls. Alpha and beta constant-region primers primed reverse transcription of about 500 ng RNA. Each of the alpha and beta chains got its own library through chain-specific third strand synthesis with indices. One entry per CDR3 protein, called by TCRdb with MiXCR from the 5' RACE reads. The data show around 5,700 distinct CDR3 sequences, under 30% seen once. All unsorted peripheral T cells were captured because whole blood was used without fractionation. The sample in question was blood, obtained before antiretroviral therapy. The receptor set was obtained from an adult with HIV infection.

The sample holds many counts of this clonotype. The rearrangement links TRBV5-1 to TRBJ1-2; D gene unclear. The CDR3 sequence is 14 residues long. Germline assignment: CDR1 SGHRS and CDR2 YFSETQ. V was clipped by 4 bases and J by 0 bases, with 10 bases between them. CDR3 nucleotide sequence: TGCGCCAGCAGCCCCAATACAGCTAACTATGGCTACACCTTC. Encoded protein: CASSPNTANYGYTF.

This clonotype turned up a few times. The chain is built from TRBV18 and TRBJ2-3, with 9 positions matching TRBD2. V gave up 6 bases and J gave up 0 bases; unmatched junction bases: 7. CDR3 length: 16 amino acids. In germline, CDR1 is KGHSH, CDR2 LQKENI. As DNA, the CDR3 is TGTGCCAGCTCTCAAAGCGGGGGGCCGAGCACAGATACGCAGTATTTT. It translates to CASSQSGGPSTDTQYF.

This clonotype was picked up a small number of times. A much larger clonotype is one base distant, so this may be a read error. The chain links TRBV4-1 to TRBJ2-7; 11 bases agree with TRBD1. Looked up from germline, CDR1 is MGHRA and CDR2 is YSYEKL. The CDR3 loop spans 17 amino acids. In DNA, the CDR3 is TGCGCCAGCAGCCAAGGTTCCGGGACAGGGGGTTTTTACGAGAAGTACTTC. Its protein is CASSQGSGTGGFYEKYF.

This clonotype appeared many times. The chain employs TRBV16 and TRBJ2-2; D remains unclear. Deletions cut 5 bases from V and 8 bases from J, with 9 bases between. This CDR3 is built from 12 residues. Germline CDR1 is KGHSY and CDR2 is FQNENV. The CDR3 bases are TGTGCCAGCAGCGCCACACTGGGGGAGCTGTTTTTT. Translated: CASSATLGELFF.

Of note for this clonotype: A much larger clone differs by one base, so this may be a read error. The gene calls are TRBV15 and TRBJ2-1; perhaps TRBD1 as D (6 bases). V lost 5 bases, J lost 3 bases, and 14 bases lay in between. The germline V gene has CDR1 LNHNV and CDR2 YYDKDF (reference sequence). This CDR3 spans 15 amino acids. CDR3 amino acids: CATSLDSPYYNEQFF. DNA of the CDR3: TGTGCCACCAGCCTGGACAGTCCCTACTACAATGAGCAGTTCTTC.

In its sample, this clonotype was seen many times. This chain links TRBV6-1 with TRBJ2-5, with D tentatively TRBD1 or TRBD2 (5 bases each). Germline CDR1 reads MNHNS; CDR2 reads SASEGT. CDR3 length: 13 amino acids. Trimming removed 7 bases at V and 7 bases at J, with 16 bases between. CDR3: CASTGTPQATQYF. CDR3 nucleotide sequence: TGTGCCAGCACTGGGACCCCCCAGGCGACCCAGTACTTC.

This clonotype has only a few counts. V and J are TRBV7-8 and TRBJ1-6; D gene uncertain. From germline, CDR1 is SGHVS and CDR2 FQNEAQ. Trimming pared 2 bases from V and 9 bases from J, leaving 11 bases between. This CDR3 is built from 14 residues. The CDR3 DNA is TGTGCCAGCAGCTTACCAGCTGAAGTTTCACCCCTCCACTTT. This codes for CASSLPAEVSPLHF.

Ten or more counts support this clonotype. This chain links TRBV24-1 with TRBJ2-1; maybe TRBD1 (6 bases). Looked up from germline, CDR1 is KGHDR and CDR2 is SFDVKD. The CDR3 is 12 amino acids. V was trimmed by 4 bases and J by 12 bases, leaving 12 bases between them. CDR3 region: CATSEQRGGQFF. The CDR3 DNA reads TGTGCCACCAGTGAACAACGAGGGGGGCAGTTCTTC.

This clonotype ranks as medium-sized. The chain recombines TRBV9 with TRBJ2-3; TRBD1 might be the D (7 bases). V lost 4 bases to trimming and J lost 6 bases, with 21 bases between them. The germline V gene has CDR1 SGDLS and CDR2 YYNGEE. CDR3 length: 16 amino acids. The CDR3 region is CASSSQGGPPADTQYF. CDR3 DNA sequence: TGTGCCAGCAGCTCCCAGGGGGGCCCCCCCGCGGATACGCAGTATTTT.

By share, this clonotype counts as medium-sized. This chain links TRBV4-1 with TRBJ2-3, with TRBD1 matching over 10 bases. The CDR3 totals 19 residues. J was trimmed by 1 base and V by 2 bases; bases with no gene match: 12. Germline V gene sequence: CDR1 MGHRA, CDR2 YSYEKL. The CDR3 coding sequence is TGCGCCAGCAGCCAAATTCCCGAGACAGGGGGCGCGGGCACAGATACGCAGTATTTT. Protein sequence: CASSQIPETGGAGTDTQYF.

The chain links TRBV12-3 or TRBV12-4 to TRBJ2-7; TRBD1 agrees at 7 bases. The V gene end was trimmed by 2 bases and the J gene end by 5 bases; junction bases not matched to a gene: 3. The CDR3 has 13 amino acids. In DNA, the CDR3 is TGTGCCAGCAGTTTATGGGACAGTGACGAGCAGTACTTC. As protein: CASSLWDSDEQYF.

The gene calls are TRBV12-3 or TRBV12-4 and TRBJ1-6; possible D gene TRBD1, 5 bases. The CDR3 runs to 15 residues. The V gene lost 3 bases and the J gene lost 4 bases, with 10 bases spanning the gap. The CDR3 DNA sequence: TGTGCCAGCAGTTTGGGACCCGCATATAATTCACCCCTCCACTTT. This codes for CASSLGPAYNSPLHF.

The chain couples TRBV7-9 to TRBJ2-3, with D tentatively TRBD2 (6 bases). CDR1 is SEHNR and CDR2 is FQNEAQ in the germline V gene (reference sequence). Deletions cut 2 bases from V and 4 bases from J, with 16 bases between. This CDR3 contains 16 residues. CDR3 in DNA: TGTGCCAGCAGCTTAAGCTCTAGCGTGGGCCCAGATACGCAGTATTTT. Translating it yields CASSLSSSVGPDTQYF.

Worth noting for this clonotype: A read error is possible here, since a much larger clone lies one base away. The chain uses TRBV5-5 and TRBJ1-6; 7 nucleotides match TRBD1. The CDR3 covers 15 residues. The germline CDR1 and CDR2 sequences are SGHKS and YYEKEE (reference sequence). CDR3 sequence reads: CASSLETGIVSHLHF. The CDR3 DNA sequence: TGTGCCAGCAGCTTGGAGACAGGGATCGTTTCACACCTCCACTTT.

The CDR3 sequence is CASSYYKTGKERYTF. Here the CDR3 DNA reads TGTGCCAGCAGTTACTACAAGACAGGGAAGGAACGCTACACCTTC. The chain uses TRBV2 and TRBJ1-2, with 7 bases fitting TRBD1. After removal of 5 bases from V and 9 bases from J, the junction contained 15 bases not matched to a gene. The germline CDR1 and CDR2 sequences are SNHLY and FYNNEI. The CDR3 runs to 15 residues. The complete variable domain, with remaining parts taken from reference TRBV2 and TRBJ1-2, reads EPEVTQTPSHQVTQMGQEVILRCVPISNHLYFYWYRQILGQKVEFLVSFYNNEISEKSEIFDDQFSVERPDGSNFTLKIRSTKLEDSAMYFCASSYYKTGKERYTFGSGTRLTVV.

This clonotype has ten or more counts. This chain connects TRBV9 to TRBJ2-7; no firm D call. CDR1 is SGDLS, CDR2 YYNGEE, per germline. The CDR3 runs 14 residues. The V end lost 4 bases, the J end lost 2 bases, and 13 bases lay between the germline ends. This chain's CDR3 is CASSQADGAYEQYF. CDR3 in DNA: TGTGCCAGCAGCCAGGCGGACGGAGCCTACGAGCAGTACTTC.

The chain links TRBV19 to TRBJ2-1; D may be TRBD1 (6 bases). The CDR3 sequence is 13 residues long. Trimming took 6 bases from V and 1 from J, leaving 7 bases between them. Germline-derived CDR1 and CDR2 are LNHDA and SQIVND (reference sequence). The CDR3 sequence: CASRGGSYNEQFF. CDR3 bases: TGTGCCAGTAGAGGGGGTTCCTACAATGAGCAGTTCTTC.

This clonotype was detected many times. V usage is TRBV2 and J usage is TRBJ2-2; D is unclear. CDR1 is SNHLY, CDR2 FYNNEI, per germline. The CDR3 extends over 13 amino acids. V shed 1 base and J shed 7 bases, with 7 bases lying between them. The CDR3 nucleotides read TGTGCCAGCAGTGAAGTGCCCTTCGGGGAGCTGTTTTTT. Its translation: CASSEVPFGELFF.

Within the sample, this clonotype is medium-sized. The chain recombines TRBV7-2 with TRBJ2-1; TRBD2 might be the D (6 bases). Deletions cut 4 bases from V and 7 bases from J, with 17 bases between. This CDR3 is built from 15 residues. The germline V gene has CDR1 SGHTA and CDR2 FQGNSA. The CDR3 coding sequence is TGTGCCAGCAGCTCCGCCCCTAGGGGAGGAAATGAGCAGTTCTTC. Translation: CASSSAPRGGNEQFF.

This clonotype occurred a few times. The V gene is TRBV3-1, the J gene TRBJ2-2, with D hard to call. The ends were cut back, 0 bases at V and 0 bases at J, with 5 bases in the middle. In germline, CDR1 is LGHDT, CDR2 YNNKEL (reference sequence). The CDR3 has 15 amino acids. The CDR3 bases are TGTGCCAGCAGCCAAGAGGACGCGAACACCGGGGAGCTGTTTTTT. Residues: CASSQEDANTGELFF.

By sample fraction, this clonotype is medium-sized. The V gene is TRBV27, the J gene TRBJ2-1; the match to TRBD1 covers 9 bases. The length of the CDR3 is 13 residues. The germline gives CDR1 MNHEY, CDR2 SMNVEV (reference sequence). V lost 8 bases and J lost 6; bases outside the gene matches: 5. CDR3 protein: CASGTGSVNEQFF. CDR3 bases: TGTGCCAGCGGGACAGGGAGCGTCAATGAGCAGTTCTTC.

This clonotype came up once. The junction and the germline gene differ at one end; a read error may be behind it. The chain carries TRBV18 and TRBJ1-4; 7 bases agree with TRBD1. The CDR3 is 15 amino acids. In germline, CDR1 is KGHSH, CDR2 LQKENI. The CDR3 nucleotides are TGTGCCAGATCACGGTCCGGGACAGCAAATGAAAAACTGTTTTTT. Protein product: CARSRSGTANEKLFF.

V and J are TRBV9 and TRBJ2-3; D not certain. Germline CDR1 SGDLS, CDR2 YYNGEE. Trimming removed 0 bases from V and 3 bases from J, with 14 bases in between. The CDR3 is made up of 16 amino acids. In DNA, the CDR3 is TGTGCCAGCAGCGTAGCCATCGTGGGGTATACAGATACGCAGTATTTT. Amino acids: CASSVAIVGYTDTQYF.